These T cell receptor beta chains were read from a single sample in a study of T cell changes during pregnancy in multiple sclerosis. Clones were sequenced by immunoSEQ multiplex PCR, and TCRdb holds only the in-frame ones, with some missing. The data hold about 70,000 clones, with more than 80% observed a single time. Sequenced here: peripheral blood, sampled in the third trimester of pregnancy. These receptors were taken from a female donor with multiple sclerosis, enrolled in a pregnancy study. Each CDR3 is given with its conserved first and last residue. Fields, in order: J gene, D gene, clone size, V gene, CDR3 protein, CDR3 DNA. A D gene is named only where the DNA matches it firmly. Clone size, where shown, is once, few, many, or a class for clones that have expanded.

TRBJ2-7 | NA | NA | TRBV27 | CASSLSGTAYEQYF | TGTGCCAGCAGTTTAAGCGGCACCGCCTACGAGCAGTACTTC
TRBJ2-7 | TRBD1 | once | TRBV7-9 | CASSPKDWDRNSYEQYF | TGTGCCAGCAGCCCGAAAGACTGGGACAGGAATTCCTACGAGCAGTACTTC
TRBJ1-5 | NA | NA | TRBV19 | CASSISGQGLFNQPQHF | TGTGCCAGTAGTATATCGGGACAAGGGTTATTCAATCAGCCCCAGCATTTT
TRBJ2-7 | NA | NA | TRBV18 | CASSPEGRMVYEQYF | TGTGCCAGCTCACCCGAGGGTCGGATGGTCTACGAGCAGTACTTC
TRBJ2-3 | TRBD2 | NA | TRBV10-1 | CASSESGGLAGGDTQYF | TGCGCCAGCAGTGAGTCCGGTGGGCTAGCGGGAGGAGATACGCAGTATTTT
TRBJ2-1 | NA | NA | TRBV19 | CASGEGDSYNEQFF | TGTGCCAGTGGCGAGGGGGACTCCTACAATGAGCAGTTCTTC
TRBJ2-1 | TRBD2 | NA | TRBV6-1 | CATTLAGGGDEQFF | TGTGCCACTACACTAGCGGGAGGAGGGGATGAGCAGTTCTTC
TRBJ2-5 | TRBD1 | NA | TRBV7-2 | CASSLAQGAPTQYF | TGTGCCAGCAGCTTAGCACAGGGGGCGCCCACCCAGTACTTC
TRBJ2-7 | TRBD1 | NA | TRBV27 | CASRPTGQGSYEQYF | TGTGCCAGCAGGCCGACGGGACAGGGATCCTACGAGCAGTACTTC
TRBJ1-1 | NA | NA | TRBV6-5 | CASSWGGMNTEAFF | TGTGCCAGCAGTTGGGGGGGGATGAACACTGAAGCTTTCTTT
TRBJ2-2 | NA | NA | TRBV6-4 | CASSDSAESGELFF | TGTGCCAGCAGTGACTCGGCGGAGAGCGGGGAGCTGTTTTTT
TRBJ2-3 | TRBD2 | NA | TRBV4-2 | CASSQWVGRAGDTQYF | TGTGCCAGCAGCCAATGGGTCGGGAGGGCGGGGGATACGCAGTATTTT
TRBJ2-4 | NA | NA | TRBV4-1 | CASSQGPIRTPGDKNIQYF | TGCGCCAGCAGCCAAGGCCCTATACGGACCCCCGGGGACAAAAACATTCAGTACTTC
TRBJ2-1 | TRBD2 | NA | TRBV7-2 | CASSRPGLAVHEQFF | TGTGCCAGCAGCCGCCCGGGACTAGCGGTTCATGAGCAGTTCTTC
TRBJ1-3 | NA | NA | TRBV5-4 | CASSERASMISGNTIYF | TGTGCCAGCAGCGAGAGGGCCTCCATGATCTCTGGAAACACCATATATTTT
TRBJ2-3 | NA | NA | TRBV5-4 | CASSLAGDWVNTQYF | TGTGCCAGCAGCTTGGCCGGAGACTGGGTAAATACGCAGTATTTT
TRBJ1-2 | TRBD1 | NA | TRBV5-1 | CASSPRTGGYGYTF | TGCGCCAGCAGCCCCCGGACAGGGGGCTATGGCTACACCTTC
TRBJ2-1 | TRBD2 | NA | TRBV11-3 | CASSSTSGSPEQFF | TGTGCCAGCAGCTCGACTAGCGGGAGCCCCGAGCAGTTCTTC
TRBJ1-2 | NA | NA | TRBV2 | CASSPDSGDYGYTF | TGTGCCAGCAGCCCCGACAGTGGCGACTATGGCTACACCTTC
TRBJ2-1 | TRBD2 | NA | TRBV6-5 | CASSYGLGTKFQFF | TGTGCCAGCAGTTATGGACTCGGGACTAAATTCCAGTTCTTC
TRBJ1-4 | TRBD1 | NA | TRBV7-9 | CASSPDRGGEKLFF | TGTGCCAGCAGCCCGGACAGGGGAGGGGAAAAACTGTTTTTT
TRBJ2-7 | TRBD2 | NA | TRBV9 | CASSPRTSEFYEQYF | TGTGCCAGCAGCCCCCGGACTAGCGAATTTTACGAGCAGTACTTC
TRBJ2-4 | TRBD1 | NA | TRBV11-2 | CASSRDRGLENIQYF | TGTGCCAGCAGCCGGGACAGGGGGCTGGAGAACATTCAGTACTTC
TRBJ1-3 | NA | NA | TRBV6-1 | CASSRGPYSGNTIYF | TGTGCCAGCAGCAGGGGACCCTACTCTGGAAACACCATATATTTT
TRBJ1-3 | NA | NA | TRBV29-1 | CSVFVIGLSGNTIYF | TGCAGCGTTTTTGTAATAGGACTCTCTGGAAACACCATATATTTT
TRBJ1-1 | TRBD1 | NA | TRBV7-9 | CASGPGTGGGGTEAFF | TGTGCCAGCGGGCCCGGGACAGGGGGCGGGGGCACTGAAGCTTTCTTT
TRBJ1-1 | TRBD1 | NA | TRBV4-1 | CASSYQGANTEAFF | TGCGCCAGCAGCTATCAGGGGGCGAACACTGAAGCTTTCTTT
TRBJ2-6 | NA | NA | TRBV2 | CASSPTVSGANVLTF | TGTGCCAGCAGTCCGACAGTCTCTGGGGCCAACGTCCTGACTTTC
TRBJ2-1 | TRBD1 | NA | TRBV5-6 | CASSARQGIYNEQFF | TGTGCCAGCAGCGCCCGACAGGGGATCTACAATGAGCAGTTCTTC
TRBJ2-3 | TRBD2 | NA | TRBV14 | CASSHRLAGDSDTQYF | TGTGCCAGCAGCCATAGACTAGCGGGAGACTCAGATACGCAGTATTTT
TRBJ2-3 | NA | once | TRBV27 | CASSLGENTDTQYF | TGTGCCAGCAGTTTAGGGGAGAACACAGATACGCAGTATTTT
TRBJ2-5 | NA | NA | TRBV14 | CASSQARRATQYF | TGTGCCAGCAGCCAAGCCCGCAGGGCTACCCAGTACTTC
TRBJ1-5 | NA | NA | TRBV10-3 | CAISETNQPQHF | TGTGCCATCAGCGAAACTAATCAGCCCCAGCATTTT
TRBJ2-7 | NA | NA | TRBV2 | CASSGGNYEQYF | TGTGCCAGCAGTGGCGGGAATTACGAGCAGTACTTC
TRBJ2-3 | NA | NA | TRBV4-3 | CASSQDIQRSTDTQYF | TGCGCCAGCAGCCAAGATATTCAGCGGAGCACAGATACGCAGTATTTT
TRBJ2-1 | TRBD2 | NA | TRBV30 | CAWSTSGTYNEQFF | TGTGCCTGGAGTACTAGCGGGACCTACAATGAGCAGTTCTTC
TRBJ2-7 | TRBD1 | NA | TRBV6-5 | CASSPPGTGGSEQYF | TGTGCCAGCAGCCCCCCCGGGACAGGGGGCTCCGAGCAGTACTTC
TRBJ2-4 | NA | NA | TRBV5-1 | CASSLGGTKNIQYF | TGCGCCAGCAGCTTGGGTGGGACTAAAAACATTCAGTACTTC
TRBJ1-1 | NA | NA | TRBV6-4 | CASSDSRGTEAFF | TGTGCCAGCAGTGACTCCAGGGGAACTGAAGCTTTCTTT